Following are 19 T cell receptor beta chains from one sample sequenced in a study of CXCR3-negative and CXCR3-positive naive CD8 T cells. The authors prepared UMI-labeled TRB cDNA libraries by 5' RACE. TCRdb reprocessed the 5' RACE reads and reports one entry per CDR3 protein, with no DNA. This repertoire includes over 45,000 distinct CDR3 sequences. The sample comprised memory CD8+ T cells from blood. The receptor set was obtained from a human donor in good health. Some clones in this sample may be carry-over from other donors' samples.

The genes are TRBV7-6 and TRBJ2-3; TCRdb lists TRBD2, though no DNA is available to test this call. This CDR3 contains 14 residues. From germline, CDR1 is SGHVS and CDR2 FNYEAQ. The chain's CDR3 is CASSLSSGTDTQYF.

The CDR3 spells CASLISGQINLLWGNTIYF. V is TRBV14 and J is TRBJ1-3; TCRdb reports TRBD1, a call that lacks DNA to check it against. The CDR3 covers 19 residues. Germline loops: CDR1 SGHDN, CDR2 FVKESK.

V and J are TRBV12-3 or TRBV12-4 and TRBJ2-3; no DNA is available, so the TRBD1 call from TCRdb remains unchecked. The CDR3 consists of 12 residues. CDR3 region: CASSVTGDTQYF.

V is TRBV5-5 and J is TRBJ2-1. The CDR3 covers 12 residues. The germline V gene has CDR1 SGHKS and CDR2 YYEKEE (reference sequence). CDR3 amino acids: CASSLPVIEQFF.

This clonotype is large by frequency. The chain uses TRBV7-9 and TRBJ2-7; TCRdb's assignment of TRBD1 cannot be checked, as there is no DNA. The germline gives CDR1 SEHNR, CDR2 FQNEAQ (reference sequence). This CDR3 comprises 14 residues. The CDR3 is CASSLPGQFFEQYF.

V usage is TRBV28 and J usage is TRBJ2-2; TCRdb proposes TRBD1, but this gene call is untestable without DNA. The CDR3 is made up of 17 amino acids. Looked up from germline, CDR1 is MDHEN and CDR2 is SYDVKM. The CDR3 spells CASSSPKQGTNTGELFF.

The chain links TRBV29-1 to TRBJ2-7; there is no DNA to check the TCRdb D call of TRBD1. CDR1 SQVTM and CDR2 ANQGSEA come from the germline V gene. The CDR3 runs 14 residues. The CDR3 is CSVEGTGESYEQYF.

The chain carries TRBV6-5 and TRBJ2-6; as DNA is missing, the TRBD1 call by TCRdb cannot be tested. The germline gives CDR1 MNHEY, CDR2 SVGAGI. This CDR3 comprises 15 residues. The CDR3 spells CASSRENSGANVLTF.

The chain couples TRBV12-3 or TRBV12-4 to TRBJ2-7; TCRdb outputs TRBD2, but without DNA this stays unchecked. This CDR3 is 17 amino acids long. CDR3 in amino acids: CASSFTWQGPLFYEQYF.

V gene TRBV6-2 or TRBV6-3 combines with J gene TRBJ2-7. This CDR3 contains 13 residues. Germline V gene sequence: CDR1 MNHEY, CDR2 SVGEGT. CDR3: CASSYSTTYEQYF.

The chain recombines TRBV6-2 or TRBV6-3 with TRBJ2-7; TCRdb proposes TRBD1, but this gene call is untestable without DNA. The germline V gene has CDR1 MNHEY and CDR2 SVGEGT. This CDR3 spans 14 amino acids. This CDR3 reads CASSWGQGAYEQYF.

The chain carries TRBV5-1 and TRBJ1-1; the TCRdb D gene call, TRBD1, has no DNA to confirm it. The CDR3 has 15 amino acids. Germline CDR1 is SGHRS and CDR2 is YFSETQ. The CDR3 loop is CASSSSPGQGTEAFF.

The chain uses TRBV15 and TRBJ2-7; TCRdb indicates TRBD2, and absent DNA this call remains unverified. Germline lookup yields CDR1 LNHNV and CDR2 YYDKDF (reference sequence). This CDR3 is 17 amino acids long. CDR3 residues: CATSRGTSGRLGYEQYF.

CDR3 residues: CASSSLAGGTYEQYF. The chain links TRBV27 to TRBJ2-7; as DNA is missing, the TRBD2 call by TCRdb cannot be tested. Germline-derived CDR1 and CDR2 are MNHEY and SMNVEV (reference sequence). This CDR3 has 15 residues.

The gene calls are TRBV12-3 or TRBV12-4 and TRBJ2-7. There are 12 residues in the CDR3. The CDR3 is CASSSSINEQYF.

The rearrangement uses TRBV28 and TRBJ2-3; there is no DNA to check the TCRdb D call of TRBD1. Germline values: CDR1 MDHEN, CDR2 SYDVKM. This CDR3 is built from 14 residues. The CDR3 sequence: CASTPGTSTDTQYF.

The chain uses TRBV6-4 and TRBJ2-2; the TRBD2 assignment by TCRdb is unverifiable without DNA. This CDR3 comprises 17 residues. From germline, CDR1 is MRHNA and CDR2 SNTAGT. CDR3 loop: CASQKRSSEGNTGELFF.

This rearrangement joins TRBV7-6 to TRBJ2-7; TCRdb names TRBD2, which stays unverified in the absence of DNA. The CDR3 spans 13 residues. The germline gives CDR1 SGHVS, CDR2 FNYEAQ. This chain's CDR3 is CASSRDSNYEQYF.

This chain links TRBV7-2 with TRBJ2-7. Germline V gene data show CDR1 as SGHTA and CDR2 as FQGNSA. The CDR3 has 11 residues. CDR3 residues: CASSATYEQYF. Combining the CDR3 with reference TRBV7-2 and TRBJ2-7 gives the whole variable domain GAGVSQSPSNKVTEKGKDVELRCDPISGHTALYWYRQSLGQGLEFLIYFQGNSAPDKSGLPSDRFSAERTGGSVSTLTIQRTQQEDSAVYLCASSATYEQYFGPGTRLTVT.